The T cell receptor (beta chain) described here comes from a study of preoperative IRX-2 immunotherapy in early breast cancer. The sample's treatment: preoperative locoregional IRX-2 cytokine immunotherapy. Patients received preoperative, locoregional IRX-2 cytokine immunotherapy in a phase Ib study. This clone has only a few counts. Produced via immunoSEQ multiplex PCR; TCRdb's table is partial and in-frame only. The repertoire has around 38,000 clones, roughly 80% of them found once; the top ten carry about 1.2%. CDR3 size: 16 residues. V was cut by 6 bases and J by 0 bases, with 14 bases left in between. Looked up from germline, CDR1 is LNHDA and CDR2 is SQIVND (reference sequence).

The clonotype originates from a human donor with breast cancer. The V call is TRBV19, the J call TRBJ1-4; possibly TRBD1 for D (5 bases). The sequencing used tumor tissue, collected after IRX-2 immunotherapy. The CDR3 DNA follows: TGTGCCAGTAGCAGACGGTGGGGGTCAACTAATGAAAAACTGTTTTTT. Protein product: CASSRRWGSTNEKLFF.